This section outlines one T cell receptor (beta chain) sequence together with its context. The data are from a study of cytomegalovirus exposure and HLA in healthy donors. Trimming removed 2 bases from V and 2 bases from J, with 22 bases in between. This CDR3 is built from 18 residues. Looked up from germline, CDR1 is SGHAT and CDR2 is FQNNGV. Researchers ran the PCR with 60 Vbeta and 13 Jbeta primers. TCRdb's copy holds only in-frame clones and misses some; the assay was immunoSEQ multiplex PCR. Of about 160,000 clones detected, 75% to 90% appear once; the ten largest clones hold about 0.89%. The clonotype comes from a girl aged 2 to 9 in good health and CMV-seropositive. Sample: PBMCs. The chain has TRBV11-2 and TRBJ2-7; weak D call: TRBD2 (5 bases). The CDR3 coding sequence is TGTGCCAGCAGCTTAAGGGAGCCCCCAGGCGGGTTAGCCTACGAGCAGTACTTC. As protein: CASSLREPPGGLAYEQYF.